This entry is about one TCR beta chain. What it binds is not known. This specimen comes from a study of a mutant IDH1 vaccine in newly diagnosed glioma. Sample time point: week 23, last vaccination. Topical imiquimod accompanied each vaccine dose, which consisted of 300 ug of mutant IDH1 20-mer peptide. The method was immunoSEQ multiplex PCR; TCRdb's version includes in-frame clones alone and lacks a portion of them. The table records around 56,000 clones, about 81% of them present only once. The sequence was obtained from a woman aged 40 to 50 with glioma. Some clones in this sample may be carry-over from other donors' samples. Here the sequenced sample was PBMCs, taken from a glioma patient whose treatment included an IDH1 peptide vaccine.

The CDR3 region has the DNA TGTGCCAGCAGTGACTCAGGGGTCTCTGGGGCCAACGTCCTGACTTTC. Its protein is CASSDSGVSGANVLTF. The genes are TRBV6-4 and TRBJ2-6, with a weak D call TRBD1 (5 bases). This CDR3 comprises 16 residues. The germline CDR1 and CDR2 sequences are MRHNA and SNTAGT. V lost 0 bases, J lost 0 bases, and 6 bases lay in between.